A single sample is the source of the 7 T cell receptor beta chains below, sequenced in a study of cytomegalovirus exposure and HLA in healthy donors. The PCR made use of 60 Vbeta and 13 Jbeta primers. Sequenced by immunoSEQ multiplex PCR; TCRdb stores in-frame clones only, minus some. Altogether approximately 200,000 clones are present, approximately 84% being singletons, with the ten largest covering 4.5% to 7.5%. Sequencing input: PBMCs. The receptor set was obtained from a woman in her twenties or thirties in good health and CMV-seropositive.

The chain's CDR3 is CASSKVYPDRKKGRSSPLHF. The CDR3 DNA follows: TGTGCCAGCAGCAAAGTCTATCCCGATAGGAAGAAGGGGCGTAGTTCACCCCTCCACTTT. The genes are TRBV21-1 and TRBJ1-6; TRBD1 is taken as the D call from the table, unchecked against the DNA. TRBV21-1 is a recognized pseudogene. The CDR3 is 20 residues long.

Here the CDR3 reads CASSELGRSYEQYF. The CDR3, as DNA: TGCGCCAGCAGTGAACTAGGCAGATCCTACGAGCAGTACTTC. The chain recombines TRBV10-1 with TRBJ2-7; a possible D gene is TRBD2 (5 bases). Germline CDR1 WNHNN, CDR2 SYGVQD (reference sequence). The CDR3 runs 14 residues. Deletions cut 3 bases from V and 1 base from J, with 10 bases between.

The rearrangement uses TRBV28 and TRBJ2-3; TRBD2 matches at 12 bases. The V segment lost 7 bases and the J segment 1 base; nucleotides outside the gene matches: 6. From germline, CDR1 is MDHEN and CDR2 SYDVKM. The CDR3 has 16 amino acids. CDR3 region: CASMSSGRAGTDTQYF. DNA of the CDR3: TGTGCCAGCATGTCTAGCGGGAGGGCGGGCACAGATACGCAGTATTTT.

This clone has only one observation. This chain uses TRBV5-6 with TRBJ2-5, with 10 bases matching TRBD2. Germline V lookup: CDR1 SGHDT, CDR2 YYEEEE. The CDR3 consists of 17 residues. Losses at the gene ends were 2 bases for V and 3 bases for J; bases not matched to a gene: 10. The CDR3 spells CASSFLAGVGRKETQYF. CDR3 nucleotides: TGTGCCAGCAGCTTCCTAGCGGGAGTTGGGCGTAAAGAGACCCAGTACTTC.

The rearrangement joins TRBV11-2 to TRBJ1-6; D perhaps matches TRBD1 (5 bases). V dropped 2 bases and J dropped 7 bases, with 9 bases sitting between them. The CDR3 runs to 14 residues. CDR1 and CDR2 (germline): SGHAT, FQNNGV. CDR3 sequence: CASSLSGWNSPLHF. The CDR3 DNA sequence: TGTGCCAGCAGCTTATCAGGGTGGAATTCACCCCTCCACTTT.

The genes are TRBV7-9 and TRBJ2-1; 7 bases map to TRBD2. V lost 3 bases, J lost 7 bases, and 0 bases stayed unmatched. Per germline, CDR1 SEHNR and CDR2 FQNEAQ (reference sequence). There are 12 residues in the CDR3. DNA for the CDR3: TGTGCCAGCAGCTTTAGCGGGAATGAGCAGTTCTTC. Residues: CASSFSGNEQFF.

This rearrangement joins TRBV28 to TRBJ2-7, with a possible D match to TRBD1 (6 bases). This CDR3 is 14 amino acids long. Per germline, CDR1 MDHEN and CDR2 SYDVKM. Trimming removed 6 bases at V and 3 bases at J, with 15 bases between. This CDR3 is CASSSGAHLYEQYF. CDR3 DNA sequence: TGTGCCAGCAGCTCAGGGGCACATCTCTACGAGCAGTACTTC.